Included here is one TCR beta chain sequence, with context. What it binds is not known. The length of the CDR3 is 18 residues. Germline loops: CDR1 SGHRS, CDR2 YFSETQ. The V and J ends lost 1 base and 0 bases, in that order; junction bases with no gene match: 8. On ten immunoSEQ deep assay plates, unsorted PBMC DNA was sequenced. Produced via immunoSEQ multiplex PCR; TCRdb's table is partial and in-frame only. The sample records about 500,000 clones, over 60% being singletons. This sample stems from a study of shared clonotypes between healthy human individuals. Study-level results: In this cohort, only blood was sampled, and tissue repertoires likely differ.

The genes are TRBV5-1 and TRBJ2-1; 9 nucleotides line up with TRBD2. Sequencing used PBMCs. The TCR comes from a woman aged 40 to 55 in good health. Some clones in this sample may be carry-over from other donors' samples. CDR3 DNA: TGCGCCAGCAGCTTGATTCCTAGCGGGGTAAGCTCCTACAATGAGCAGTTCTTC. Translating gives CASSLIPSGVSSYNEQFF.